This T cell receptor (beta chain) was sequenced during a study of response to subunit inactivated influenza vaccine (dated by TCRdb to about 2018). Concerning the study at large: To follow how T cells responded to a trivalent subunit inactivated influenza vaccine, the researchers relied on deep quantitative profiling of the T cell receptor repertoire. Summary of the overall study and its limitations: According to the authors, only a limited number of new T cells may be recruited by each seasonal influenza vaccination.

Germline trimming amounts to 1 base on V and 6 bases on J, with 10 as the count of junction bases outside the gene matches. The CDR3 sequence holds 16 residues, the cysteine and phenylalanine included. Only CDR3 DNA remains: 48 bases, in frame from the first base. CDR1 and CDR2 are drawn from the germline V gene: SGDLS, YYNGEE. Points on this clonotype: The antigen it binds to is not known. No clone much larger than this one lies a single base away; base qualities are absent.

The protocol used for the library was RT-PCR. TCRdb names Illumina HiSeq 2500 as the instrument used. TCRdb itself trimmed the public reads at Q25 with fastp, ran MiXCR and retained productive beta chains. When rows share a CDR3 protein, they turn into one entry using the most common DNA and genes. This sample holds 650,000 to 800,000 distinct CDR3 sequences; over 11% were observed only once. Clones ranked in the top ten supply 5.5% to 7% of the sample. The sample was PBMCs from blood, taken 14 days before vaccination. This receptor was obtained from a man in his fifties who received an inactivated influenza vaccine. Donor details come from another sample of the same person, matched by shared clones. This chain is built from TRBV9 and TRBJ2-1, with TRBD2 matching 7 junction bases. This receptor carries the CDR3 CASSVSRGLVSNEQFF. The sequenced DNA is TGTGCCAGCAGCGTATCGAGAGGACTAGTCAGCAATGAGCAGTTCTTC.